This entry describes one TCR beta chain. As processed by the authors: Nucleated cell counts were estimated from reference gene primer amplification. TCRdb keeps only in-frame clones here, not all; method: immunoSEQ multiplex PCR. The V and J calls and clone size are taken from that table; D and trimming were inferred from the DNA. The table has some 300,000 clones, 90% seen once. These data belong to a study of blood T cell repertoires in COVID-19. Study context: Some COVID-19 samples were acute and others convalescent; all came from the United States, Italy and Spain. From T cells, B-cell-depleted T cells, or PBMCs came the material, which was cDNA or gDNA.

The CDR3 is 16 amino acids. Germline CDR1 is SGDLS and CDR2 is YYNGEE. V shed 4 bases, J shed 4 bases, and the junction held 11 bases outside the gene matches. This TCR was sampled from a young woman with acute COVID-19. The V and J genes are TRBV9 and TRBJ1-2; TRBD1 agrees at 9 bases. Material for sequencing was PBMCs or T cells enriched from blood (not recorded which). CDR3 in DNA: TGTGCCAGCAGCCCTTCCCATACAGGGGGCGGCTATGGCTACACCTTC. This translates into CASSPSHTGGGYGYTF.